Shown below are 8 T cell receptor beta chains from a single sample sequenced in a study of blood T cells in healthy people across ages. The second PCR ran roughly 7 to 12 cycles with a sample-barcoded 5' primer and J-beta primers. TCRdb processed the 5' RACE reads anew with MiXCR; each CDR3 protein has one entry. The sample records 700,000 to 900,000 distinct CDR3 sequences, 50% to 65% being singletons. Source material: blood. These receptors all come from a man older than 75 in good health.

The chain combines TRBV6-1 with TRBJ1-5, with 10 bases aligning to TRBD1. J gave up 0 bases and V 6 bases, and 14 bases lay outside the gene matches. This CDR3 is built from 19 residues. In germline, CDR1 is MNHNS, CDR2 SASEGT. The CDR3 here is CASRSTGTGALYSNQPQHF. The CDR3 bases are TGTGCCAGCAGGTCAACCGGGACAGGGGCCCTCTATAGCAATCAGCCCCAGCATTTT.

V gene TRBV6-2 or TRBV6-3 combines with J gene TRBJ2-7; TRBD2 agrees at 10 bases. J lost 0 bases, V lost 8 bases, and 13 bases had no gene match. The CDR3 contains 17 residues. Looked up from germline, CDR1 is MNHEY and CDR2 is SVGEGT. CDR3 coding DNA: TGTGCCAGCTGGGGGCTAGCGGGAGTTCCCACCTCCTACGAGCAGTACTTC. The encoded protein is CASWGLAGVPTSYEQYF.

The V call is TRBV29-1, the J call TRBJ2-4; tentative D call: TRBD2 (6 bases). V was pared by 6 bases and J by 13 bases, with 16 bases between. This CDR3 spans 11 amino acids. The germline V gene encodes CDR1 SQVTM and CDR2 ANQGSEA. CDR3 sequence (DNA): TGCAGCGTCCGGGGAGGCGGAGAGCAGTACTTC. This encodes CSVRGGGEQYF.

V is TRBV5-1 and J is TRBJ1-1; D possibly corresponds to TRBD1 (6 bases). V shed 0 bases and J shed 3 bases, with 12 bases lying between them. Germline-derived CDR1 and CDR2 are SGHRS and YFSETQ. There are 15 residues in the CDR3. CDR3 DNA: TGCGCCAGCAGCTTGGTTATCCCAGGGGACACTGAAGCTTTCTTT. Protein sequence: CASSLVIPGDTEAFF.

This clonotype was seen more than once but under ten times. The chain joins TRBV5-1 to TRBJ2-4; 12 bases are shared with TRBD1. Near its end, the DNA agrees better with TRBJ2-7, so the J call may be wrong. The CDR3 contains 15 residues. CDR1 and CDR2 (germline): SGHRS, YFSETQ. CDR3: CASSLGTGGFNEQYF. Written as DNA, the CDR3 is TGCGCCAGCAGCTTAGGGACAGGGGGCTTCAACGAGCAGTACTTC.

The CDR3 nucleotides read TGCGCCAGCAGCCAAGAGCCGATTATCGGGTACACCTTC. This sequence encodes CASSQEPIIGYTF. The chain uses TRBV4-1 and TRBJ1-2, with D unclear. V lost 0 bases to trimming and J lost 11 bases, with 13 bases between them. Germline V lookup: CDR1 MGHRA, CDR2 YSYEKL. The CDR3 loop spans 13 amino acids.

The J gene is TRBJ2-7, the V gene TRBV29-1, with 12 bases that match TRBD1. Germline CDR1 SQVTM, CDR2 ANQGSEA. With 2 bases clipped from V and 7 bases from J, the junction kept 6 bases outside the gene matches. This CDR3 region has 14 residues. CDR3 coding DNA: TGCAGCGTTGAATACGGGACAGGGGGCAATGAGCAGTACTTC. Protein product: CSVEYGTGGNEQYF.

The sample holds many counts of this clonotype. The V gene is TRBV7-2, the J gene TRBJ2-1, with no clear D. From germline, CDR1 is SGHTA and CDR2 FQGNSA. The length of the CDR3 is 13 residues. V lost 3 bases and J 0 bases, leaving 3 bases between the germline ends. CDR3: CASSLRSYNEQFF. In nucleotides, the CDR3 is TGTGCCAGCAGCTTGCGCTCCTACAATGAGCAGTTCTTC.